This is a list of T cell receptor beta chains from one sample in a study of CD8+CD57+ T cells in acquired aplastic anemia. TCRdb fed the reads into MiXCR, producing one record per CDR3 protein. The data hold under 350,000 distinct CDR3 sequences, with approximately 60% observed a single time. The sequenced sample was sorted CD4+, CD8+, or CD8+CD57+ T cells (not recorded which) from PBMCs. All receptors derive from a human donor with aplastic anemia. CDR3s include the opening cysteine and the closing phenylalanine or tryptophan. The order of the fields is V gene, D gene, J gene, CDR3 protein. D genes are given only for firm matches.

V: TRBV7-3
D: -
J: TRBJ1-2
CDR3: CASSLDPNNPYGYTF

V: TRBV20-1
D: -
J: TRBJ2-3
CDR3: CSASWPISTDTQYF

V: TRBV7-9
D: -
J: TRBJ2-7
CDR3: CASSLWAGGDERYF

V: TRBV7-9
D: TRBD2
J: TRBJ2-7
CDR3: CASSLGLAGANSYEQYF

V: TRBV6-5
D: -
J: TRBJ2-7
CDR3: CASSYSREVWAESYEQYF

V: TRBV6-6
D: -
J: TRBJ2-1
CDR3: CASSYEWSSYNEQFF

V: TRBV5-1
D: -
J: TRBJ2-7
CDR3: CASSLLGGDEYF

V: TRBV7-9
D: -
J: TRBJ2-3
CDR3: CASSLEANGDTQYF

V: TRBV9
D: TRBD1
J: TRBJ1-2
CDR3: CASSTHKPGTADGYTF

V: TRBV20-1
D: TRBD1
J: TRBJ1-1
CDR3: CSARTGERGTEAFF

V: TRBV20-1
D: TRBD1
J: TRBJ2-5
CDR3: CSARVQGAKETQYF

V: TRBV19
D: -
J: TRBJ1-4
CDR3: CASSTSLGTNEKLFF

V: TRBV20-1
D: TRBD1
J: TRBJ1-3
CDR3: CSANRQGGNTIYF

V: TRBV12-3/TRBV12-4
D: TRBD1
J: TRBJ2-1
CDR3: CASSGQGPYNEQFF

V: TRBV15
D: -
J: TRBJ1-4
CDR3: CATSRARATNEKLFF

V: TRBV19
D: -
J: TRBJ1-2
CDR3: CASSIRYGAGAGYGYTF

V: TRBV4-2
D: TRBD1
J: TRBJ2-5
CDR3: CASSQGGTGDETQYF

V: TRBV24-1
D: TRBD1
J: TRBJ2-2
CDR3: CATSDPGQGITGELFF

V: TRBV7-2
D: -
J: TRBJ1-4
CDR3: CASTKGEKLFF

V: TRBV10-3
D: TRBD1
J: TRBJ2-7
CDR3: CAISSRQGAAYEQYF

V: TRBV6-5
D: TRBD1
J: TRBJ1-5
CDR3: CASRKNTGVNQPQHF

V: TRBV3-1
D: TRBD1
J: TRBJ1-3
CDR3: CASSRTGGGDTIYF

V: TRBV9
D: TRBD1
J: TRBJ2-6
CDR3: CASSVKQGIFSGANVLTF

V: TRBV29-1
D: -
J: TRBJ2-5
CDR3: CSFCLEGIAISLGAGAQETQYF

V: TRBV19
D: -
J: TRBJ2-7
CDR3: CASSVGLIGTYEQYF

V: TRBV20-1
D: -
J: TRBJ2-7
CDR3: CSAPALGVSEQYF

V: TRBV6-4
D: TRBD1
J: TRBJ2-3
CDR3: CASSTGTGGADTQYF

V: TRBV9
D: -
J: TRBJ2-3
CDR3: CASSVESVPYNEQYF

V: TRBV20-1
D: -
J: TRBJ1-1
CDR3: CSAMDSGTEAFF

V: TRBV20-1
D: TRBD1
J: TRBJ1-6
CDR3: CSATPGTGSPLHF

V: TRBV7-8
D: TRBD1
J: TRBJ1-1
CDR3: CASSLPYSGQGGTEAFF

V: TRBV20-1
D: -
J: TRBJ2-7
CDR3: CSARRRGPYEQYF

V: TRBV12-3/TRBV12-4
D: -
J: TRBJ2-7
CDR3: CASSLSLGGYEQYF

V: TRBV19
D: TRBD2
J: TRBJ2-1
CDR3: CASRALAGDNEQFF

V: TRBV15
D: -
J: TRBJ2-1
CDR3: CATSRGTAYNEQFF

V: TRBV7-3
D: -
J: TRBJ2-3
CDR3: CAIGRSRGTDTQYF

V: TRBV29-1
D: TRBD1
J: TRBJ2-7
CDR3: CSAQRTGFYEQYF

V: TRBV29-1
D: TRBD2
J: TRBJ2-3
CDR3: CSVQGGASGRADTQYF

V: TRBV7-2
D: -
J: TRBJ1-6
CDR3: CASSLPAVQENSPLHF

V: TRBV9
D: TRBD2
J: TRBJ2-3
CDR3: CASSFPGTSGRGGEQYF

V: TRBV19
D: TRBD1
J: TRBJ2-7
CDR3: CASSATGTAYEQYF

V: TRBV5-5
D: TRBD1
J: TRBJ1-2
CDR3: CASSSRTGIYGYPF

V: TRBV12-3/TRBV12-4
D: TRBD1
J: TRBJ2-7
CDR3: CASRRQGAPEQYF

V: TRBV20-1
D: -
J: TRBJ1-2
CDR3: CSESGPLSRGYTF

V: TRBV6-1
D: -
J: TRBJ1-6
CDR3: CASRVGHSPLHF